Listed below are T cell receptor beta chains from one sample, sequenced in a study of cytomegalovirus exposure and HLA in healthy donors. Sequenced by immunoSEQ multiplex PCR; TCRdb stores in-frame clones only, minus some. The repertoire includes 150,000 to 180,000 clones, more than 70% of them detected once, and about 2.2% sits in the top ten. The sample taken for sequencing was PBMCs. These TCRs come from a human donor in good health. CDR3s include the opening cysteine and the closing phenylalanine or tryptophan. A D gene is named only where the DNA matches it firmly. Rows give clone size only sometimes, using once, few, many, or a class for an expanded clone.

v_gene: TRBV4-1; d_gene: .; abundance: .; j_gene: TRBJ1-1; CDR3nt: TGCGCCAGCAGCCAACCCTTGGACAGTGTTATTAAAACTGAAGCTTTCTTT; CDR3aa: CASSQPLDSVIKTEAFF
v_gene: TRBV5-4; d_gene: .; abundance: .; j_gene: TRBJ1-2; CDR3nt: TGTGCCAGCAGCTTGGTATCAGGCTATGGCTACACCTTC; CDR3aa: CASSLVSGYGYTF
v_gene: TRBV10-2; d_gene: TRBD2; abundance: .; j_gene: TRBJ2-3; CDR3nt: TGCGCCAGCAGTGAGACTAGCGGGAGGGGAGATACGCAGTATTTT; CDR3aa: CASSETSGRGDTQYF
v_gene: TRBV9; d_gene: TRBD1; abundance: .; j_gene: TRBJ2-7; CDR3nt: TGTGCCAGCAGCCCCCGGGACAGGGTTCTTTACGAGCAGTACTTC; CDR3aa: CASSPRDRVLYEQYF
v_gene: TRBV18; d_gene: .; abundance: once; j_gene: TRBJ2-5; CDR3nt: TGTGCCAGCTCCCTCCAAGAGACCCAGTACTTC; CDR3aa: CASSLQETQYF
v_gene: TRBV7-9; d_gene: TRBD1; abundance: few; j_gene: TRBJ1-2; CDR3nt: TGTGCCAGCAGCCAGGGGGCGAGCTATGGCTACACCTTC; CDR3aa: CASSQGASYGYTF
v_gene: TRBV18; d_gene: .; abundance: few; j_gene: TRBJ1-2; CDR3nt: TGTGCCAGCTCACCACAGGGGCAGGGCTACACCTTC; CDR3aa: CASSPQGQGYTF
v_gene: TRBV28; d_gene: .; abundance: .; j_gene: TRBJ2-2; CDR3nt: TGTGCCAGCAGTTTATATTCTGGTGGGGGCGCGGACACCGGGGAGCTGTTTTTT; CDR3aa: CASSLYSGGGADTGELFF
v_gene: TRBV25-1; d_gene: .; abundance: .; j_gene: TRBJ1-2; CDR3nt: TGTGCCAGCAGTGAAAAGGGGTCGGGGGGAGGAAGGTATGGCTACACCTTC; CDR3aa: CASSEKGSGGGRYGYTF
v_gene: TRBV7-2; d_gene: .; abundance: .; j_gene: TRBJ2-1; CDR3nt: TGTGCCAGCAGCTTAAACCTACCAATGTACAATGAGCAGTTCTTC; CDR3aa: CASSLNLPMYNEQFF
v_gene: TRBV27; d_gene: TRBD1; abundance: once; j_gene: TRBJ2-6; CDR3nt: TGTGCCAGCAGGCGGACAGGGGGTGCGGGGGCCAACGTCCTGACTTTC; CDR3aa: CASRRTGGAGANVLTF
v_gene: TRBV7-2; d_gene: TRBD1; abundance: once; j_gene: TRBJ2-1; CDR3nt: TGTGCCAGCAGCTCCCGGGACAGGGCCTACAATGAGCAGTTCTTC; CDR3aa: CASSSRDRAYNEQFF
v_gene: TRBV7-2; d_gene: TRBD1; abundance: .; j_gene: TRBJ2-1; CDR3nt: TGTGCCAGCAGCAGAACCCAGGGGGCCTACAATGAGCAGTTCTTC; CDR3aa: CASSRTQGAYNEQFF
v_gene: TRBV9; d_gene: .; abundance: few; j_gene: TRBJ2-2; CDR3nt: TGTGCCAGCAGCGTAAGTTACTCCGGGGAGCTGTTTTTT; CDR3aa: CASSVSYSGELFF
v_gene: TRBV5-8; d_gene: TRBD1; abundance: .; j_gene: TRBJ2-5; CDR3nt: TGTGCCAGCAGCCGGGACAGGGTGGAGACCCAGTACTTC; CDR3aa: CASSRDRVETQYF
v_gene: TRBV4-3; d_gene: TRBD1; abundance: once; j_gene: TRBJ1-1; CDR3nt: TGCGCCAGCAGCCCCCACAGGGGGCCCGAAGCTTTCTTT; CDR3aa: CASSPHRGPEAFF
v_gene: TRBV7-2; d_gene: .; abundance: .; j_gene: TRBJ2-1; CDR3nt: TGTGCCAGCAGCTTAGCTGGCGGGGCTATCTACAATGAGCAGTTCTTC; CDR3aa: CASSLAGGAIYNEQFF
v_gene: TRBV2; d_gene: TRBD1; abundance: .; j_gene: TRBJ2-7; CDR3nt: TGTGCCAGCACCCCGGAGGGACAGGGGTACGAGCAGTACTTC; CDR3aa: CASTPEGQGYEQYF
v_gene: TRBV18; d_gene: TRBD1; abundance: .; j_gene: TRBJ2-7; CDR3nt: TGTGCCAGCTCACCAATTAGGACAGGGGGGAACGAGCAGTACTTC; CDR3aa: CASSPIRTGGNEQYF
v_gene: TRBV28; d_gene: TRBD1; abundance: .; j_gene: TRBJ1-4; CDR3nt: TGTGCCAGCAGTTTCATGCGACAGGGTGGAGAAAAACTGTTTTTT; CDR3aa: CASSFMRQGGEKLFF
v_gene: TRBV7-3; d_gene: .; abundance: few; j_gene: TRBJ2-1; CDR3nt: TGTGCCAGCAGCTTAAGTGGCGGCCTTACGAATGAGCAGTTCTTC; CDR3aa: CASSLSGGLTNEQFF
v_gene: TRBV7-6; d_gene: TRBD2; abundance: .; j_gene: TRBJ2-7; CDR3nt: TGTGCCAGCAGCTTATTAACCGGGACTAGCGTATCCTACGAGCAGTACTTC; CDR3aa: CASSLLTGTSVSYEQYF
v_gene: TRBV28; d_gene: .; abundance: .; j_gene: TRBJ1-5; CDR3nt: TGTGCCAGCAGCACAACCTCCAATCAGCCCCAGCATTTT; CDR3aa: CASSTTSNQPQHF